Sequencing of this T cell receptor (beta chain) was carried out in a study of blood T cell repertoires in COVID-19. Study-level information: Acute and convalescent COVID-19 samples came from the United States, Italy and Spain. Sample material is recorded as cDNA or gDNA derived from T cells, B-cell-depleted T cells, or PBMCs.

Using immunoSEQ multiplex PCR, the repertoire was profiled, and TCRdb retains in-frame clones only, with some absent. The table shows roughly 50,000 clones, with about 89% occurring only once. Sample share makes this clone medium-sized. V was trimmed by 5 bases and J by 3 bases, leaving 11 bases between them. CDR3 length: 14 amino acids. Germline V gives CDR1 LNHDA, CDR2 SQIVND (reference sequence). The material sequenced was peripheral blood. The V gene is TRBV19, the J gene TRBJ2-1, with a tentative D call TRBD2 (7 bases). The source of this sequence is a human donor in a cohort sampled during active COVID-19. CDR3 sequence reads: CASSGGGDYNEQFF. As DNA, the CDR3 is TGTGCCAGTAGTGGAGGGGGGGACTACAATGAGCAGTTCTTC.